The 22 T cell receptor beta chains presented below share a single source sample, sequenced in a study of beta chain features in type 1 diabetes. Since all of the isolated RNA was reverse transcribed, expressed TCRB transcripts were what got sequenced. This table comes from immunoSEQ multiplex PCR, and its TCRdb copy is limited to in-frame clones, with some not included. The sample lists around 280,000 clones, about 8% seen once, with approximately 0.93% in the top ten. Sample: central memory CD4+ T cells from blood. These receptor sequences come from a woman younger than 30 in good health.

This clone has just a few counts. The chain recombines TRBV27 with TRBJ2-7, with 11 bases lining up with TRBD2. V was clipped by 5 bases and J by 4 bases; unmatched bases: 4. The CDR3 has 14 amino acids. The germline V gene encodes CDR1 MNHEY and CDR2 SMNVEV (reference sequence). The CDR3, as DNA: TGTGCCAGCAGTCGGACTAGCGGGTTATACGAGCAGTACTTC. The encoded protein is CASSRTSGLYEQYF.

This clone was counted only a few times. J is TRBJ2-5 and V is TRBV7-8, with D tentatively TRBD1 or TRBD2 (5 bases each). Trimming left V 0 bases short and J 5 bases short, with 10 bases between. CDR3 size: 14 residues. Germline CDR1 SGHVS, CDR2 FQNEAQ. CDR3 bases: TGTGCCAGCAGCTTAGCGGTAGGGACGGAGACCCAGTACTTC. It yields the protein CASSLAVGTETQYF.

This clone was detected only a few times. This chain links TRBV6-6 with TRBJ2-4; TRBD2 matches 9 bases. V was clipped by 2 bases and J by 12 bases; unmatched bases: 8. The germline CDR1 and CDR2 sequences are MNHNY and SVGAGI (reference sequence). The CDR3 consists of 14 residues. The CDR3 DNA reads TGTGCCAGCAGTTACCAAGCCGGGACTAGCAGTCAGTACTTC. Translation: CASSYQAGTSSQYF.

The chain combines TRBV2 with TRBJ2-2; D is undetermined. The CDR3 is 13 residues long. The V and J ends lost 5 bases and 6 bases respectively, with 10 bases between them. Germline CDR1 is SNHLY and CDR2 is FYNNEI. For the CDR3, the DNA is TGTGCCAGCAGTAAGGAACGGTCCGGGGAGCTGTTTTTT. This encodes CASSKERSGELFF.

V and J are TRBV14 and TRBJ2-2, with 8 positions matching TRBD2. Germline V gene sequence: CDR1 SGHDN, CDR2 FVKESK. V lost 3 bases, J lost 4 bases, and 7 bases stayed unmatched. The CDR3 contains 16 residues. CDR3 sequence reads: CASSQRLAGSTGELFF. Here the CDR3 DNA reads TGTGCCAGCAGCCAGAGGCTAGCGGGCAGCACCGGGGAGCTGTTTTTT.

This clone has just a few counts. The rearrangement uses TRBV2 and TRBJ1-2; D is undetermined. Trimming shortened V by 7 bases and J by 2 bases, and 8 bases separated the two germline ends. The germline CDR1 and CDR2 sequences are SNHLY and FYNNEI. There are 12 residues in the CDR3. The CDR3: CASNSNNYGYTF. The CDR3 bases are TGTGCCAGCAACAGTAACAACTATGGCTACACCTTC.

In this sample, this clone turned up a few times. V is TRBV28 and J is TRBJ2-2; D is uncertain. Germline lookup yields CDR1 MDHEN and CDR2 SYDVKM. Deletions cut 6 bases from V and 5 bases from J, with 10 bases between. The CDR3 extends over 13 amino acids. The CDR3 sequence is CASRPTRTGELFF. In DNA, the CDR3 is TGTGCCAGCAGACCTACAAGAACCGGGGAGCTGTTTTTT.

This chain uses TRBV19 with TRBJ2-1; perhaps TRBD1 as D (5 bases). The CDR3 consists of 12 residues. The V gene's germline CDR1 is LNHDA and CDR2 SQIVND (reference sequence). Trimming stripped 4 bases from V and 9 bases from J, with 10 bases between. The CDR3 region has the DNA TGTGCCAGTAGTAAGGGGTATGGTGAGCAGTTCTTC. This sequence encodes CASSKGYGEQFF.

This clone turned up a few times. Other DNA sequences from this sample encode an identical CDR3 as well. The chain recombines TRBV7-9 with TRBJ1-3; D not resolved. Trimming took 3 bases from V and 4 from J, leaving 7 bases between them. Germline values: CDR1 SEHNR, CDR2 FQNEAQ (reference sequence). This CDR3 region has 13 residues. This CDR3 is CASSLAGGNTIYF. For the CDR3, the DNA is TGTGCCAGCAGCTTGGCAGGAGGAAACACCATATATTTT.

This clone was recorded a few times. This rearrangement joins TRBV5-1 to TRBJ2-3; D is unclear. Trimming cost V 1 base and J 6 bases, with 3 bases left between them. CDR1 and CDR2 from the germline V gene are SGHRS and YFSETQ. The CDR3 contains 11 residues. The CDR3 is CASSLWDTQYF. As DNA, the CDR3 is TGCGCCAGCAGCTTGTGGGATACGCAGTATTTT.

This clone has only a few counts. Other DNA sequences from this sample encode an identical CDR3 as well. This rearrangement joins TRBV18 to TRBJ2-5, with D possibly matching TRBD2 (5 bases). CDR3 size: 13 residues. Germline-derived CDR1 and CDR2 are KGHSH and LQKENI. V lost 6 bases, J lost 5 bases, and 13 bases lay in between. CDR3 sequence reads: CASSRAPGETQYF. CDR3 nucleotide sequence: TGTGCCAGCTCGCGGGCCCCTGGGGAGACCCAGTACTTC.

This clone was counted a few times. The rearrangement uses TRBV28 and TRBJ1-5; tentative D call: TRBD1 (5 bases). Germline V gives CDR1 MDHEN, CDR2 SYDVKM. CDR3 length: 15 residues. V shed 4 bases and J shed 9 bases, with 19 bases lying between them. The CDR3 bases are TGTGCCAGCAGTTACTCCCAGGGACCGACTTTGCCCCAGCATTTT. Translation gives CASSYSQGPTLPQHF. Filled out from reference TRBV28 and TRBJ1-5, the complete variable domain reads DVKVTQSSRYLVKRTGEKVFLECVQDMDHENMFWYRQDPGLGLRLIYFSYDVKMKEKGDIPEGYSVSREKKERFSLILESASTNQTSMYLCASSYSQGPTLPQHFGDGTRLSIL.

This clone has just a few counts. Written as DNA, the CDR3 is TGTGCCACCAGCAGAGCCGAGGGGGGTGACTTAGCCAAAAACATTCAGTACTTC. Protein sequence: CATSRAEGGDLAKNIQYF. The chain carries TRBV15 and TRBJ2-4; D tentatively reads TRBD1 or TRBD2 (6 bases each). Germline values: CDR1 LNHNV, CDR2 YYDKDF (reference sequence). There are 18 residues in the CDR3. The V and J ends lost 1 base and 0 bases respectively, with 16 bases between them.

Only a few counts were recorded for this clone. V gene TRBV5-4 combines with J gene TRBJ2-1, with no clear D. Germline CDR1 reads SGHNT; CDR2 reads YYREEE (reference sequence). Trimming removed 0 bases at V and 0 bases at J, with 10 bases between. The CDR3 spans 16 residues. This chain's CDR3 is CASSLGLLSSYNEQFF. DNA of the CDR3: TGTGCCAGCAGCTTGGGACTGCTGAGCTCCTACAATGAGCAGTTCTTC. Complete variable domain (other parts from reference TRBV5-4 and TRBJ2-1): ETGVTQSPTHLIKTRGQQVTLRCSSQSGHNTVSWYQQALGQGPQFIFQYYREEENGRGNFPPRFSGLQFPNYSSELNVNALELDDSALYLCASSLGLLSSYNEQFFGPGTRLTVL.

This clone was seen only a few times. V is TRBV27 and J is TRBJ1-5; TRBD1 agrees at 8 bases. Germline V gene lookup returns CDR1 MNHEY and CDR2 SMNVEV (reference sequence). The CDR3 spans 14 residues. J lost 6 bases, V lost 5 bases, and 6 bases had no gene match. CDR3 DNA: TGTGCCAGCAGTGCCTACGGGACAGGTCAGCCCCAGCATTTT. It encodes CASSAYGTGQPQHF.

This clone has only a few counts. The rearrangement links TRBV7-9 to TRBJ2-2; 8 bases are a match to TRBD1. This CDR3 contains 16 residues. CDR1 is SEHNR and CDR2 is FQNEAQ in the germline V gene (reference sequence). The CDR3 DNA follows: TGTGCAGCGAGGCGGCAGGGGGCGTCGAACACCGGGGAGCTGTTTTTT. It yields the protein CAARRQGASNTGELFF.

The V and J genes are TRBV11-2 and TRBJ2-3; 7 positions agree with TRBD2. J gave up 1 base and V 4 bases, and 5 bases lay outside the gene matches. Germline lookup yields CDR1 SGHAT and CDR2 FQNNGV. CDR3 length: 15 residues. CDR3 loop: CASSWVAGGTDTQYF. As DNA, the CDR3 is TGTGCCAGCAGCTGGGTGGCGGGGGGCACAGATACGCAGTATTTT.

In nucleotides, the CDR3 is TGTGCCAGCATTACAGGGGCCTACACCGGGGAGCTGTTTTTT. Protein sequence: CASITGAYTGELFF. The V gene is TRBV11-2, the J gene TRBJ2-2; the match to TRBD1 covers 7 bases. Germline CDR1 SGHAT, CDR2 FQNNGV. The CDR3 is 14 amino acids. Losses at the gene ends were 7 bases for V and 3 bases for J; bases not matched to a gene: 5.

This clone was counted only a few times. The chain employs TRBV7-3 and TRBJ2-2, with 12 bases matching TRBD2. The CDR3 contains 15 residues. Germline V CDR1 and CDR2: SGHTA, FQGTGA. Germline trimming cut 5 bases from V and 4 bases from J; bases unmatched to any gene: 2. CDR3 in amino acids: CASSETSGSTGELFF. CDR3 coding DNA: TGTGCCAGCAGCGAGACTAGCGGGAGCACCGGGGAGCTGTTTTTT.

The chain has TRBV28 and TRBJ1-5; D is unclear. Trimming cost V 2 bases and J 7 bases, with 24 bases left between them. Germline values: CDR1 MDHEN, CDR2 SYDVKM. The CDR3 is 18 residues long. The CDR3: CASSLRDFGRLRGQPQHF. CDR3 DNA sequence: TGTGCCAGCAGTTTAAGAGACTTTGGCAGGCTTCGAGGACAGCCCCAGCATTTT.

The chain employs TRBV6-6 and TRBJ2-5; D ambiguous. The CDR3 runs to 15 residues. The germline V gene has CDR1 MNHNY and CDR2 SVGAGI (reference sequence). Trimming left V 0 bases short and J 3 bases short, with 11 bases between. CDR3 amino acids: CASSYSNPSKETQYF. The CDR3 DNA is TGTGCCAGCAGTTACTCGAACCCCTCGAAAGAGACCCAGTACTTC.

This sequence joins TRBV15 and TRBJ2-3; D remains ambiguous. The V end lost 0 bases, the J end lost 1 base, and 8 bases lay between the germline ends. The CDR3 totals 15 residues. Germline assignment: CDR1 LNHNV and CDR2 YYDKDF (reference sequence). The CDR3 DNA reads as TGTGCCACCAGCAGAGACCAACAGCGCACAGATACGCAGTATTTT. This gives the protein CATSRDQQRTDTQYF.